The next 29 T cell receptor beta chains were all read from a single sample in a study of T cell repertoires in cytomegalovirus infection. In TCRdb, the reads were re-called with MiXCR into one record per CDR3 protein. In the table there are 310,000 or so distinct CDR3 sequences, about 9.1% of which are singletons. Sequenced input: PBMCs. All receptors come from a human donor in good health (CMV status not recorded). Some clones in this sample may be carry-over from other donors' samples.

There are many counts of this clonotype. V usage is TRBV20-1 and J usage is TRBJ2-1; TRBD2 matches at 8 bases. Trimming cost V 1 base and J 9 bases; bases outside gene matches: 2. There are 12 residues in the CDR3. Per germline, CDR1 DFQATT and CDR2 SNEGSKA (reference sequence). This chain's CDR3 is CSARALAAEQFF. In DNA, the CDR3 is TGCAGTGCTAGAGCACTAGCGGCTGAGCAGTTCTTC.

The rearrangement joins TRBV12-3 or TRBV12-4 to TRBJ1-1, with a weak D call TRBD1 (6 bases). The V gene lost 5 bases and the J gene lost 4 bases, with 20 bases spanning the gap. The CDR3 totals 16 residues. This CDR3 is CASSARKQGGGTEAFF. CDR3 in DNA: TGTGCCAGCAGTGCCCGGAAACAGGGAGGGGGCACTGAAGCTTTCTTT.

In this sample, this clonotype turned up a few times. V gene TRBV20-1 combines with J gene TRBJ1-5; the D gene is possibly TRBD1 (6 bases). Germline V gives CDR1 DFQATT, CDR2 SNEGSKA (reference sequence). V was pared by 0 bases and J by 9 bases, with 9 bases between. This CDR3 comprises 12 residues. The CDR3 nucleotides read TGCAGTGCTAGAGACACAGGGACGCCCCAGCATTTT. Amino acids: CSARDTGTPQHF.

The chain carries TRBV12-3 or TRBV12-4 and TRBJ2-5; no reliable D call. The CDR3 runs to 13 residues. Trimming took off 7 bases at V and 3 bases at J, with 12 bases between the two ends. CDR3 protein: CASTTDSKETQYF. CDR3 sequence (DNA): TGTGCCAGCACCACCGACTCAAAAGAGACCCAGTACTTC.

V usage is TRBV27 and J usage is TRBJ2-2; D is perhaps TRBD1 or TRBD2 (5 bases each). The CDR3 is 16 amino acids. V dropped 5 bases and J dropped 0 bases, with 13 bases sitting between them. CDR1 is MNHEY, CDR2 SMNVEV, per germline (reference sequence). In nucleotides, the CDR3 is TGTGCCAGCAGTCAGAGGGGAGTCGCGAACACCGGGGAGCTGTTTTTT. The encoded protein is CASSQRGVANTGELFF.

This clonotype was detected many times. One junction end disagrees with the germline gene, perhaps due to a read error. The chain recombines TRBV7-2 with TRBJ2-1, with TRBD2 identical over 10 bases. Germline-derived CDR1 and CDR2 are SGHTA and FQGNSA. The CDR3 loop spans 15 amino acids. This CDR3 is CASSIAGGYYNEQFF. DNA of the CDR3: TGTGCCAGCAGCATAGCGGGGGGTTACTACAATGAGCAGTTCTTC. Drawing the rest from reference TRBV7-2 and TRBJ2-1, the complete variable domain is GAGVSQSPSNKVTEKGKDVELRCDPISGHTALYWYRQSLGQGLEFLIYFQGNSAPDKSGLPSDRFSAERTGGSVSTLTIQRTQQEDSAVYLCASSIAGGYYNEQFFGPGTRLTVL.

This clonotype was seen ten or more times. The chain carries TRBV7-9 and TRBJ1-1, with TRBD1 as a possible D gene (6 bases). The CDR3 has 15 amino acids. V was cut by 5 bases and J by 1 base, with 14 bases left in between. Germline V gene lookup returns CDR1 SEHNR and CDR2 FQNEAQ (reference sequence). CDR3 nucleotide sequence: TGTGCCAGCAGCCTCGGGACAAGTGAGAACACTGAAGCTTTCTTT. Protein product: CASSLGTSENTEAFF. The full variable domain, in which reference TRBV7-9 and TRBJ1-1 provide the parts outside the CDR3, is DTGVSQNPRHKITKRGQNVTFRCDPISEHNRLYWYRQTLGQGPEFLTYFQNEAQLEKSRLLSDRFSAERPKGSFSTLEIQRTEQGDSAMYLCASSLGTSENTEAFFGQGTRLTVV.

J is TRBJ2-3 and V is TRBV12-3 or TRBV12-4, with D tentatively TRBD1 (6 bases). Trimming cost V 3 bases and J 1 base, with 8 bases left between them. This CDR3 is built from 14 residues. DNA of the CDR3: TGTGCCAGCAGTTTTCGGACAGGCACAGATACGCAGTATTTT. This codes for CASSFRTGTDTQYF.

At least ten counts were recorded for this clonotype. The chain joins TRBV12-3 or TRBV12-4 to TRBJ2-1, with D uncertain. V gave up 3 bases and J gave up 3 bases, with 9 bases separating them. The CDR3 has 14 residues. For the CDR3, the DNA is TGTGCCAGCAGTTTTCGTCTTCGCTACAATGAGCAGTTCTTC. Its translation is CASSFRLRYNEQFF.

This sequence joins TRBV4-1 and TRBJ1-2, with TRBD1 as a possible D gene (5 bases). This CDR3 spans 15 amino acids. Germline V CDR1 and CDR2: MGHRA, YSYEKL. The ends were cut back, 2 bases at V and 5 bases at J, with 15 bases in the middle. In DNA form, the CDR3 reads TGCGCCAGCAGCCAACCAACGGCAGGGCCGTATGGCTACACCTTC. Its protein product is CASSQPTAGPYGYTF.

This clonotype came up many times. This rearrangement joins TRBV20-1 to TRBJ2-6; D is ambiguous. Germline CDR1 DFQATT, CDR2 SNEGSKA (reference sequence). The CDR3 extends over 19 amino acids. Trimming removed 5 bases from V and 0 bases from J, with 23 bases in between. CDR3 sequence reads: CSASAGRHSLSSGANVLTF. The CDR3 DNA follows: TGCAGTGCTTCCGCTGGCCGCCACAGCCTCTCCTCTGGGGCCAACGTCCTGACTTTC.

This clonotype was counted at least ten times. The rearrangement links TRBV7-2 to TRBJ2-5; D is unresolved. The CDR3 has 16 amino acids. The V end lost 5 bases, the J end lost 0 bases, and 16 bases lay between the germline ends. Germline CDR1 and CDR2: SGHTA and FQGNSA. The CDR3 DNA is TGTGCCAGCAGCCCCCTTGGCGGCCCGGACCAAGAGACCCAGTACTTC. Its translation is CASSPLGGPDQETQYF.

This clonotype was recorded at least ten times. The rearrangement joins TRBV5-5 to TRBJ1-1; 8 bases are a match to TRBD1. Trimming cost V 4 bases and J 4 bases; bases outside gene matches: 9. CDR1 and CDR2 from the germline V gene are SGHKS and YYEKEE (reference sequence). This CDR3 spans 15 amino acids. Here the CDR3 DNA reads TGTGCCAGCAGCATCTGGACAGGGAAGGGCACTGAAGCTTTCTTT. Translated: CASSIWTGKGTEAFF.

This clonotype appeared a few times. The chain carries TRBV14 and TRBJ2-2, with 7 bases lining up with TRBD2. Trimming removed 6 bases from V and 3 bases from J; junction bases left unmatched: 7. The CDR3 runs 15 residues. Per germline, CDR1 SGHDN and CDR2 FVKESK. The CDR3 is CASRAGTTYTGELFF. CDR3 coding DNA: TGTGCCAGCAGAGCCGGGACTACCTACACCGGGGAGCTGTTTTTT.

CDR3 sequence (DNA): TGCAGTGCTCGGGGGGCGCTTTTTCGGTTCTATGAGCAGTTCTTC. Translation: CSARGALFRFYEQFF. The chain has TRBV29-1 and TRBJ2-1; D possibly corresponds to TRBD2 (7 bases). CDR3 length: 15 amino acids. CDR1 is SQVTM, CDR2 ANQGSEA, per germline.

The genes are TRBV28 and TRBJ1-5, with D maybe TRBD1 (5 bases). CDR1 is MDHEN, CDR2 SYDVKM, per germline. The CDR3 loop spans 16 amino acids. V was trimmed by 2 bases and J by 4 bases, leaving 15 bases between them. The CDR3, as DNA: TGTGCCAGCAGTTTAGGCTTGGGGGGACCAAATCAGCCCCAGCATTTT. Translated, it gives CASSLGLGGPNQPQHF.

There are a few counts of this clonotype. This chain connects TRBV7-2 to TRBJ2-1, with 9 bases that match TRBD2. The ends lost 6 bases at V and 7 bases at J; junction bases unmatched: 13. In germline, CDR1 is SGHTA, CDR2 FQGNSA. The CDR3 has 16 amino acids. CDR3 DNA: TGTGCCAGCAGGCGCCGAGGGGGCGGGGGGGGGAATGAGCAGTTCTTC. Amino acids: CASRRRGGGGGNEQFF.

This clonotype occurred many times. J is TRBJ2-3 and V is TRBV11-3, with a tentative D call TRBD1 (6 bases). The V and J ends lost 5 bases and 3 bases respectively, with 9 bases between them. The germline V gene encodes CDR1 SGHNT and CDR2 YENEEA. There are 13 residues in the CDR3. The CDR3 region is CASSRGQTDTQYF. The CDR3 DNA is TGTGCCAGCAGCCGTGGACAGACAGATACGCAGTATTTT.

This clonotype was detected many times. The genes are TRBV7-2 and TRBJ1-2, with unresolved D. This CDR3 contains 14 residues. The V gene's germline CDR1 is SGHTA and CDR2 FQGNSA. Trimming pared 1 base from V and 4 bases from J, leaving 10 bases between. The DNA for the CDR3 is TGTGCCAGCAGCTTAGAGTTACTATCCTATGGCTACACCTTC. Its protein is CASSLELLSYGYTF.

This clonotype was picked up many times. The chain is built from TRBV6-1 and TRBJ1-2; D gene ambiguous. V was shortened by 6 bases and J by 4 bases, with 12 bases between the two germline ends. CDR3 length equals 13 residues. Per the germline V gene, CDR1 is MNHNS and CDR2 is SASEGT. In DNA, the CDR3 is TGTGCCAGCAGCACGCCGGGATTCTATGGCTACACCTTC. Protein product: CASSTPGFYGYTF.

The genes are TRBV2 and TRBJ2-4; D not certain. The V gene's germline CDR1 is SNHLY and CDR2 FYNNEI. Trimming removed 7 bases from V and 0 bases from J, with 10 bases in between. CDR3 size: 14 residues. The CDR3 DNA is TGTGCCAGCATAGAGAGCCTAGCCAAAAACATTCAGTACTTC. This gives the protein CASIESLAKNIQYF.

There are a few counts of this clonotype. The rearrangement joins TRBV18 to TRBJ1-5; D is undetermined. This CDR3 spans 16 amino acids. Trimming shortened V by 0 bases and J by 4 bases, and 13 bases separated the two germline ends. Germline V CDR1 and CDR2: KGHSH, LQKENI. For the CDR3, the DNA is TGTGCCAGCTCACCACCTGGCGAAAAGAGTAATCAGCCCCAGCATTTT. Its protein is CASSPPGEKSNQPQHF.

This clonotype was recorded many times. V gene TRBV7-2 combines with J gene TRBJ1-5, with 10 bases fitting TRBD1. The ends lost 3 bases at V and 4 bases at J; junction bases unmatched: 3. The CDR3 sequence is 15 residues long. CDR1 and CDR2 from the germline V gene are SGHTA and FQGNSA. CDR3: CASSFGQGGNQPQHF. In nucleotides, the CDR3 is TGTGCCAGCAGCTTCGGACAGGGGGGGAATCAGCCCCAGCATTTT. The full variable domain, completed using reference TRBV7-2 and TRBJ1-5, is GAGVSQSPSNKVTEKGKDVELRCDPISGHTALYWYRQSLGQGLEFLIYFQGNSAPDKSGLPSDRFSAERTGGSVSTLTIQRTQQEDSAVYLCASSFGQGGNQPQHFGDGTRLSIL.

This chain uses TRBV18 with TRBJ1-1; TRBD1 is a possible D gene (5 bases). Trimming pared 2 bases from V and 8 bases from J, leaving 15 bases between. CDR1 and CDR2 from the germline V gene are KGHSH and LQKENI. This CDR3 is built from 14 residues. The CDR3: CASSPRDGTEEAFF. The CDR3 DNA follows: TGTGCCAGCTCACCAAGGGACGGGACTGAGGAAGCTTTCTTT.

This chain links TRBV6-1 with TRBJ2-1; TRBD1 might be the D (5 bases). Looked up from germline, CDR1 is MNHNS and CDR2 is SASEGT. V lost 6 bases and J 6 bases, leaving 18 bases between the germline ends. The CDR3 contains 15 residues. The CDR3 protein is CASSQQVARSNEQFF. Written as DNA, the CDR3 is TGTGCCAGCAGCCAACAGGTCGCGCGTTCCAATGAGCAGTTCTTC.

This clonotype occurred many times. The chain joins TRBV5-6 to TRBJ2-7; the D gene is possibly TRBD1 (5 bases). Germline CDR1 reads SGHDT; CDR2 reads YYEEEE. The germline V and J ends were trimmed by 0 bases and 1 base, with 5 bases remaining between them. The CDR3 sequence is 13 residues long. As DNA, the CDR3 is TGTGCCAGCAGCTTGGGACAGTCCTACGAGCAGTACGTC. Translation: CASSLGQSYEQYV.

This chain connects TRBV20-1 to TRBJ2-1, with 8 bases aligning to TRBD1. Germline V lookup: CDR1 DFQATT, CDR2 SNEGSKA (reference sequence). The CDR3 contains 14 residues. With 3 bases clipped from V and 3 bases from J, the junction kept 4 bases outside the gene matches. The CDR3 DNA is TGCAGTGCTAGCAGGGGGCCGAACTACAATGAGCAGTTCTTC. Its translation: CSASRGPNYNEQFF.

This clonotype occurred many times. The chain recombines TRBV20-1 with TRBJ2-5; D is tentatively TRBD1 or TRBD2 (5 bases each). Trimming cost V 3 bases and J 1 base, with 12 bases left between them. The CDR3 loop spans 14 amino acids. Per the germline V gene, CDR1 is DFQATT and CDR2 is SNEGSKA (reference sequence). The CDR3 bases are TGCAGTGCTAGTATGGGGACCGGCCAAGAGACCCAGTACTTC. Translated: CSASMGTGQETQYF.

The chain combines TRBV30 with TRBJ2-5; perhaps TRBD1 as D (5 bases). Germline V gives CDR1 GTSNPN, CDR2 SVGIG (reference sequence). The CDR3 is 14 residues long. The V end lost 1 base, the J end lost 5 bases, and 14 bases lay between the germline ends. CDR3 in amino acids: CAWSERRGRETQYF. The CDR3 nucleotides are TGTGCCTGGAGTGAAAGAAGGGGCAGGGAGACCCAGTACTTC.